Below, 18 T cell receptor beta chains from the same sample are listed, as sequenced in a study of T cells in Graves' hyperthyroidism and ophthalmopathy. Amplified regions were TCR beta CDR3 sequences from RNA transcripts. Initially, a first-round RT-PCR of the TCR CDR3 employed the HTBI primer set. MiXCR, run by TCRdb on the multiplex PCR reads, gives a single entry per CDR3 protein. In the table there are approximately 620,000 distinct CDR3 sequences, roughly a sixth of which are singletons. Sequencing was carried out using blood. These TCRs come from a woman in her thirties or forties with Graves' ophthalmopathy.

This clonotype was observed many times. V is TRBV28 and J is TRBJ2-4; D perhaps matches TRBD1 (6 bases). Germline-derived CDR1 and CDR2 are MDHEN and SYDVKM. V gave up 4 bases and J gave up 9 bases, with 13 bases separating them. The CDR3 sequence is 13 residues long. As DNA, the CDR3 is TGTGCCAGCAGTTCCCCGGACAGTTCCATTCAGTACTTC. This translates into CASSSPDSSIQYF.

A few counts support this clonotype. The chain links TRBV13 to TRBJ2-3; 8 nucleotides line up with TRBD2. The CDR3 runs to 16 residues. Germline V gene sequence: CDR1 PRHDT, CDR2 FYEKMQ (reference sequence). V shed 2 bases and J 2 bases; nucleotides not matched to a gene: 6. CDR3 DNA: TGTGCCAGCAGCTTATCTACTAGCGGTTACACAGATACGCAGTATTTT. It specifies CASSLSTSGYTDTQYF. The variable domain in full, completed from reference TRBV13 and TRBJ2-3, reads AAGVIQSPRHLIKEKRETATLKCYPIPRHDTVYWYQQGPGQDPQFLISFYEKMQSDKGSIPDRFSAQQFSDYHSELNMSSLELGDSALYFCASSLSTSGYTDTQYFGPGTRLTVL.

This clonotype was recorded many times. The chain employs TRBV27 and TRBJ1-2; D may be TRBD1 (6 bases). CDR1 and CDR2 (germline): MNHEY, SMNVEV (reference sequence). The CDR3 length is 13 residues. V dropped 6 bases and J dropped 4 bases, with 12 bases sitting between them. CDR3 sequence: CASRPGHLYGYTF. The CDR3, as DNA: TGTGCCAGCAGACCGGGACACCTCTATGGCTACACCTTC.

The table lists this clonotype with a few counts. The rearrangement uses TRBV5-1 and TRBJ2-1; 9 nucleotides line up with TRBD1. CDR3 length equals 17 residues. V dropped 4 bases and J dropped 5; count of bases not matched to a gene: 13. CDR1 and CDR2 (germline): SGHRS, YFSETQ. The CDR3 DNA sequence: TGCGCCAGCAGCCGGCAGGGAGGGACAGGGCAAAACAATGAGCAGTTCTTC. It specifies CASSRQGGTGQNNEQFF.

This clonotype was seen at least ten times. The chain employs TRBV3-1 and TRBJ2-1; D is uncertain. V was trimmed by 0 bases and J by 0 bases, leaving 12 bases between them. CDR1 and CDR2 (germline): LGHDT, YNNKEL (reference sequence). The CDR3 runs 17 residues. The CDR3 coding sequence is TGTGCCAGCAGCCAAGAATTCGAAGCAAGCTCCTACAATGAGCAGTTCTTC. It is translated as CASSQEFEASSYNEQFF.

The V and J genes are TRBV28 and TRBJ1-2; D is perhaps TRBD1 (6 bases). The CDR3 consists of 15 residues. Per germline, CDR1 MDHEN and CDR2 SYDVKM. Trimming cost V 4 bases and J 7 bases, with 19 bases left between them. CDR3 sequence (DNA): TGTGCCAGCAGTTGGGGGAGGGGGGGCGGGTTTGGCTACACCTTC. Its protein product is CASSWGRGGGFGYTF.

This clonotype has ten or more counts. The chain carries TRBV27 and TRBJ1-2, with D possibly TRBD1 on 5 matching bases. The CDR3 spans 14 residues. Deletions cut 6 bases from V and 5 bases from J, with 16 bases between. Germline CDR1 is MNHEY and CDR2 is SMNVEV (reference sequence). The CDR3 nucleotides read TGTGCCAGCAGAAGGGACGGAGCCTCGTATGGCTACACCTTC. Its protein is CASRRDGASYGYTF.

This clonotype has a handful of counts. The V and J genes are TRBV20-1 and TRBJ2-3; 9 bases are a match to TRBD2. The germline CDR1 and CDR2 sequences are DFQATT and SNEGSKA (reference sequence). Trimming took 4 bases from V and 2 from J; bases not matched to a gene: 7. This CDR3 spans 15 amino acids. In DNA, the CDR3 is TGCAGTGCTAAGGCTGCGGGAGGGTACACAGATACGCAGTATTTT. It is translated as CSAKAAGGYTDTQYF.

V and J are TRBV6-1 and TRBJ2-1; 7 nucleotides agree with TRBD2. The CDR3 extends over 16 amino acids. Trimming at V came to 4 bases and at J to 6 bases, leaving 12 bases not matched to a gene. Germline CDR1 reads MNHNS; CDR2 reads SASEGT. As DNA, the CDR3 is TGTGCCAGCAGTGTCTTTTTCGGGACTACCATCAATGAGCAGTTCTTC. This translates into CASSVFFGTTINEQFF.

This clonotype was counted many times. The gene calls are TRBV9 and TRBJ2-2, with 7 positions matching TRBD1. Trimming cost V 3 bases and J 3 bases; bases outside gene matches: 8. The CDR3 runs 16 residues. In germline, CDR1 is SGDLS, CDR2 YYNGEE. The CDR3 region is CASSGSGTVDTGELFF. CDR3 in DNA: TGTGCCAGCAGCGGATCCGGGACAGTCGACACCGGGGAGCTGTTTTTT.

This clonotype appeared many times. The genes are TRBV20-1 and TRBJ2-3; no clear D gene. Germline CDR1 reads DFQATT; CDR2 reads SNEGSKA (reference sequence). The CDR3 length is 13 residues. Trimming removed 4 bases from V and 1 base from J, with 9 bases in between. The DNA of the CDR3 is TGCAGTGCTACGATTTGGGGCACAGATACGCAGTATTTT. Protein sequence: CSATIWGTDTQYF.

This clonotype was seen many times. The chain couples TRBV5-1 to TRBJ1-1; a possible D gene is TRBD1 (5 bases). CDR1 is SGHRS and CDR2 is YFSETQ in the germline V gene. This CDR3 is 14 amino acids long. V was shortened by 4 bases and J by 0 bases, with 10 bases between the two germline ends. In DNA form, the CDR3 reads TGCGCCAGCAGCCCCGGGGCTGTGAACACTGAAGCTTTCTTT. This sequence encodes CASSPGAVNTEAFF.

This clonotype was observed many times. CDR3 sequence: CASSRRTSGSSYEQYF. CDR3 coding DNA: TGTGCCAGCAGCCGACGGACTAGCGGGAGCTCCTACGAGCAGTACTTC. The rearrangement joins TRBV7-2 to TRBJ2-7, with 13 nucleotides matching TRBD2. The V gene's germline CDR1 is SGHTA and CDR2 FQGNSA. The length of the CDR3 is 16 residues. After removal of 5 bases from V and 0 bases from J, the junction contained 4 bases not matched to a gene.

This clonotype was detected ten times or more. The rearrangement links TRBV3-1 to TRBJ2-5; D gene ambiguous. Germline-derived CDR1 and CDR2 are LGHDT and YNNKEL (reference sequence). V was pared by 1 base and J by 4 bases, with 7 bases between. The CDR3 is made up of 13 amino acids. The CDR3 sequence: CASSQGWGETQYF. CDR3 sequence (DNA): TGTGCCAGCAGCCAAGGGTGGGGAGAGACCCAGTACTTC.

As regards this clonotype: This may stem from a read error, because a much larger clone lies one nucleotide away. The genes are TRBV12-3 or TRBV12-4 and TRBJ1-5; maybe TRBD1 (6 bases). The CDR3 has 14 residues. V was cut by 3 bases and J by 3 bases, with 9 bases left in between. For the CDR3, the DNA is TGTGCCAGCAGTTTTACAGGGAACAATCAGCCCCAGCATTTT. It yields the protein CASSFTGNNQPQHF.

The table lists this clonotype with a few counts. CDR3 DNA: TGTGCCAGCATGAGGTTTCGAGATCAGCCCCAGCATTTT. Its translation is CASMRFRDQPQHF. The rearrangement links TRBV2 to TRBJ1-5; D gene ambiguous. There are 13 residues in the CDR3. The V gene's germline CDR1 is SNHLY and CDR2 FYNNEI. Trimming removed 7 bases at V and 5 bases at J, with 12 bases between.

The CDR3 is CASSIGGGGQGIQYF. The CDR3 DNA reads TGTGCCAGTAGTATAGGAGGGGGGGGCCAGGGCATTCAGTACTTC. The chain recombines TRBV19 with TRBJ2-4, with a tentative D call TRBD2 (7 bases). From germline, CDR1 is LNHDA and CDR2 SQIVND (reference sequence). Trimming pared 1 base from V and 9 bases from J, leaving 16 bases between. The CDR3 is 15 residues long.

In this sample, this clonotype turned up many times. This chain uses TRBV7-2 with TRBJ1-5; D not resolved. Germline values: CDR1 SGHTA, CDR2 FQGNSA. The CDR3 length is 13 residues. V lost 5 bases to trimming and J lost 6 bases, with 11 bases between them. This CDR3 reads CASSQDSAQPQHF. CDR3 DNA sequence: TGTGCCAGCAGCCAGGATAGTGCTCAGCCCCAGCATTTT.